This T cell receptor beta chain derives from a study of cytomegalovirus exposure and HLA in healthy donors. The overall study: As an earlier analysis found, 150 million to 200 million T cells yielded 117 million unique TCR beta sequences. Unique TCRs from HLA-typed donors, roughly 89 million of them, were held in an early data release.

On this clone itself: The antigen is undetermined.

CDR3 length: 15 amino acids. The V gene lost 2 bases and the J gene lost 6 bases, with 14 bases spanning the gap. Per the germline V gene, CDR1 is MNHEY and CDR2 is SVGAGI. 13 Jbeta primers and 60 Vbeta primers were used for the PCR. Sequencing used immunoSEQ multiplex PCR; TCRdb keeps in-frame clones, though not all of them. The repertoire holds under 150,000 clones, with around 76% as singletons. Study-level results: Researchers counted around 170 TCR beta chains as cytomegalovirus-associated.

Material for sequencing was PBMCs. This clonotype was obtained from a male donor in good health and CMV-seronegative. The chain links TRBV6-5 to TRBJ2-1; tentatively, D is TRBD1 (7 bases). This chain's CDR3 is CASSYPAGQINEQFF. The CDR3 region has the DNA TGTGCCAGCAGTTACCCGGCGGGACAGATCAATGAGCAGTTCTTC.